What follows are 12 T cell receptor beta chains derived from one specimen sequenced in a study of cytotoxic CD8 clonotypes in ibrutinib-treated CLL. Using immunoSEQ multiplex PCR, the repertoire was profiled, and TCRdb retains in-frame clones only, with some absent. In the table there are 150,000 or so clones, about 75% of which are singletons. Specimen: PBMCs, collected after 24 months of ibrutinib treatment. The receptors here all came from a human donor with chronic lymphocytic leukemia.

The rearrangement links TRBV13 to TRBJ1-5; D ambiguous. Trimming took off 0 bases at V and 6 bases at J, with 9 bases between the two ends. The CDR3 loop spans 14 amino acids. Germline CDR1 is PRHDT and CDR2 is FYEKMQ (reference sequence). CDR3 region: CASSLGGRGQPQHF. In nucleotides, the CDR3 is TGTGCCAGCAGCTTAGGAGGCCGTGGTCAGCCCCAGCATTTT.

This chain connects TRBV11-2 to TRBJ2-7; TRBD2 aligns across 8 bases. Per germline, CDR1 SGHAT and CDR2 FQNNGV. With 5 bases clipped from V and 3 bases from J, the junction kept 9 bases outside the gene matches. The CDR3 spans 15 residues. CDR3 sequence (DNA): TGTGCCAGCAGCCCACCGGGACTAGTGGTCTACGAGCAGTACTTC. Amino acid sequence: CASSPPGLVVYEQYF.

V and J are TRBV4-3 and TRBJ1-3; unclear D gene. The V and J ends lost 4 bases and 8 bases respectively, with 15 bases between them. The CDR3 contains 14 residues. Germline-derived CDR1 and CDR2 are LGHNA and YSLEER. For the CDR3, the DNA is TGCGCCAGCAGCCGCCGGGCCCCGCCGGACACCATATATTTT. It specifies CASSRRAPPDTIYF.

The rearrangement links TRBV7-3 to TRBJ2-1; TRBD2 matches at 7 bases. The length of the CDR3 is 15 residues. Germline V gene sequence: CDR1 SGHTA, CDR2 FQGTGA. V lost 5 bases, J lost 6 bases, and 10 bases stayed unmatched. CDR3 bases: TGTGCCAGCAGCCCCTGGGAGGGACGTTTCAATGAGCAGTTCTTC. Its translation: CASSPWEGRFNEQFF.

The J gene is TRBJ2-2, the V gene TRBV28, with D possibly being TRBD1 or TRBD2 (6 bases each). The CDR3 loop spans 13 amino acids. The germline V gene has CDR1 MDHEN and CDR2 SYDVKM. Between the trimmed V and J ends, which lost 6 bases and 7 bases, there was a span of 12 bases. CDR3 DNA sequence: TGTGCCAGCAGCCCGGGGGCCGGCGGGGAGCTGTTTTTT. Translating it yields CASSPGAGGELFF.

The chain uses TRBV28 and TRBJ2-7, with D maybe TRBD2 (5 bases). The CDR3 length is 14 residues. Trimming removed 7 bases at V and 2 bases at J, with 15 bases between. Germline loops: CDR1 MDHEN, CDR2 SYDVKM. CDR3 sequence reads: CASTTGSATYEQYF. The CDR3 nucleotides are TGTGCCAGCACCACGGGGAGCGCGACCTACGAGCAGTACTTC.

The gene calls are TRBV19 and TRBJ1-2; the D gene is possibly TRBD1 (6 bases). CDR3 length equals 13 residues. Trimming took 7 bases from V and 13 from J, leaving 22 bases between them. CDR1 is LNHDA and CDR2 is SQIVND in the germline V gene (reference sequence). The CDR3 DNA reads TGTGCCAGTAATACGCAAAGGGACACCGAGAGCACCTTC. It specifies CASNTQRDTESTF. The variable domain in full, completed from reference TRBV19 and TRBJ1-2, reads DGGITQSPKYLFRKEGQNVTLSCEQNLNHDAMYWYRQDPGQGLRLIYYSQIVNDFQKGDIAEGYSVSREKKESFPLTVTSAQKNPTAFYLCASNTQRDTESTFGSGTRLTVV.

The CDR3 DNA reads TGTGCCAGCAGTGAAGGGTGGGACAGCCGCGGGGAGACCCAGTACTTC. The encoded protein is CASSEGWDSRGETQYF. This sequence joins TRBV25-1 and TRBJ2-5; TRBD1 matches 7 bases. This CDR3 region has 16 residues. Germline CDR1 MGHDK, CDR2 SYGVNS. J lost 5 bases, V lost 2 bases, and 11 bases had no gene match.

V gene TRBV29-1 combines with J gene TRBJ2-2; D ambiguous. Trimming cost V 4 bases and J 5 bases, with 5 bases left between them. The CDR3 runs to 11 residues. Germline V gene data show CDR1 as SQVTM and CDR2 as ANQGSEA. This chain's CDR3 is CSVADTGELFF. In nucleotides, the CDR3 is TGCAGCGTTGCCGATACCGGGGAGCTGTTTTTT.

The rearrangement links TRBV19 to TRBJ1-6, with D perhaps TRBD1 (5 bases). Germline V lookup: CDR1 LNHDA, CDR2 SQIVND (reference sequence). V was pared by 4 bases and J by 8 bases, with 15 bases between. This CDR3 is built from 15 residues. CDR3 residues: CASSTQGRGHSPLHF. CDR3 sequence (DNA): TGTGCCAGTAGTACCCAGGGTCGTGGTCATTCACCCCTCCACTTT.

The chain combines TRBV19 with TRBJ1-1; D remains ambiguous. Germline V gene data show CDR1 as LNHDA and CDR2 as SQIVND (reference sequence). The CDR3 covers 13 residues. With 5 bases removed from V and 1 base from J, the gap between germline ends came to 8 bases. CDR3 protein: CASSPTPNTEAFF. CDR3 bases: TGTGCCAGTAGTCCGACACCGAACACTGAAGCTTTCTTT.

J is TRBJ2-1 and V is TRBV2; D perhaps matches TRBD1 (6 bases). The CDR3 totals 12 residues. Between the trimmed V and J ends, which lost 6 bases and 10 bases, there was a span of 13 bases. Germline lookup yields CDR1 SNHLY and CDR2 FYNNEI. In DNA form, the CDR3 reads TGTGCCAGCAGCTCAGGGGAGAGGGAGCAGTTCTTC. It codes for CASSSGEREQFF.